This entry features one T cell receptor (beta chain) sequence. The clone's antigen remains unknown. It has no much larger one-base neighbor in the sample; base qualities were not kept. The data originate from a study of blood T cell repertoires in COVID-19 (dated by TCRdb to 2018 to 2021). With respect to the entire study: The collaborator samples originated in the United States, Italy and Spain and spanned the acute and convalescent phases of COVID-19. Samples came from the ongoing ImmuneRACE study (first 160 participants) plus 1,254 subjects from 6 global collaborators. Deeply sampled blood TCRbeta repertoires from subjects exposed to, actively infected with, or recovered from COVID-19 were included in the dataset. The prospective study material was composed of cDNA or gDNA derived from T cells, B-cell-depleted T cells, or PBMCs. Nearly every sample came with metadata listing a de-identified subject ID, COVID-19 status, age in years and sex. Where available, HLA class I and class II types were obtained from metadata supplied by the sample provider rather than from assay-based typing. The repertoires were released in a freely available public database intended as a resource for research on the immune response to SARS-CoV-2.

The germline V gene (reference sequence) provides CDR1 MNHEY and CDR2 SMNVEV. V and J are trimmed by 5 bases and 2 bases, and the gene matches miss 3 bases of the junction. The CDR3 contains 14 residues, cysteine and phenylalanine counted. Only the CDR3 DNA is retained, 42 bases long and in frame from the first base. TCRbeta CDR3 regions were amplified from genomic DNA using the immunoSEQ Assay, a bias-controlled multiplex PCR. The source study handled its data this way. Within the assay, amplification of reference gene primers was used to estimate how many nucleated cells each sample contained. To quantify the absolute abundance of each unique TCRbeta CDR3 rearrangement, sequence reads were collapsed and filtered. For each sample, productive Simpson clonality was calculated as the square root of Simpson's diversity index across productive rearrangements. TCRdb took this table from immuneACCESS and kept in-frame rearrangements with V and J called. Such tables lack part of the clones; where checked against another copy, unresolved V genes explain under half of the gap, and the rest is unexplained. The V and J calls and the clone size are those of that table, but D and trimming were determined from the DNA. The sample table contains around 130,000 clones; only one count was recorded for approximately 84% of them. Of the sample, roughly a sixth falls within the top ten clones.

Whole blood was collected in K2EDTA tubes by collaborating institutions according to the institutions' own protocols. For TCRbeta analysis, collaborators shipped samples as frozen whole blood, isolated PBMCs, or DNA extracted from either of those sample types. Overall results and qualifications from the work: Clinical and demographic metadata were provided uncurated, with the amount varying by source and participant.

The rearrangement combines TRBV27 with TRBJ2-7; the junction holds 10 bases that match TRBD2. The sequencing input was peripheral blood. The TCR sequence derives from a woman of 80 years or more with acute or convalescent COVID-19. The sequenced DNA: TGTGCCAGCAGTCCCGGACTAGCGGCCTACGAGCAGTACTTC. It codes for CASSPGLAAYEQYF.